The clone carrying this T cell receptor (beta chain) was seen a handful of times. Antigen: not known. The junction shows a germline mismatch at one end, possibly a read error. TRB rearrangements were amplified by multiplex PCR with BIOMED2 TRB-A/B primers. TCRdb fed the multiplex PCR reads into MiXCR, producing one record per CDR3 protein. The sample has about 15,000 distinct CDR3 sequences, less than 30% seen once; the top ten hold approximately 1.1%. These data are taken from a study of T and B cells in COVID-19 patients. As for the study in general: Comorbidities linked to unfavorable COVID-19 outcome were present in about 90% of the 20 active-infection patients.

Study conclusions and caveats: Patients with COVID-19 reportedly showed strongly skewed T cell receptor beta variable and joining gene usage.

Each TRB amplification used roughly 220-550 ng of genomic DNA from blood. The receptor's source is a human donor who had recovered from COVID-19. Material: blood.

CDR3 sequence (DNA): TGTGCCACCAGTTGGACAGCCTACGGCGGGGAGCTGTTTTTT. It translates to CATSWTAYGGELFF. The chain couples TRBV27 to TRBJ2-2; maybe TRBD1 (6 bases). The CDR3 runs to 14 residues. CDR1 is MNHEY, CDR2 SMNVEV, per germline (reference sequence).